The present T cell receptor beta chain was sequenced within a study of CD8 T cells in ankylosing spondylitis. The V gene lost 5 bases and the J gene lost 3 bases, with 5 bases spanning the gap. Germline V CDR1 and CDR2: MDHEN, SYDVKM. This CDR3 contains 13 residues. Comment on this clonotype: No antigen is known for it.

Using its own MiXCR run on the 5' RACE reads, TCRdb lists one record per CDR3 protein. The data show around 480,000 distinct CDR3 sequences, over 15% seen once. Study-wide results and limits: CD8+ by phenotype, disease-linked clones were relatively rare in peripheral blood. In ankylosing spondylitis blood, a motif of eight highly homologous TCR beta variants appeared characteristic.

The chain uses TRBV28 and TRBJ1-6; D gene ambiguous. The sequence was collected from a male donor with ankylosing spondylitis. The sample consisted of blood, either unsorted or a sorted T cell fraction (not recorded which). The CDR3 here is CASSRGYNSPLHF. CDR3 in DNA: TGTGCCAGCAGTCGGGGCTATAATTCACCCCTCCACTTT. Full variable domain (outside the CDR3, taken from reference TRBV28 and TRBJ1-6): DVKVTQSSRYLVKRTGEKVFLECVQDMDHENMFWYRQDPGLGLRLIYFSYDVKMKEKGDIPEGYSVSREKKERFSLILESASTNQTSMYLCASSRGYNSPLHFGNGTRLTVT.